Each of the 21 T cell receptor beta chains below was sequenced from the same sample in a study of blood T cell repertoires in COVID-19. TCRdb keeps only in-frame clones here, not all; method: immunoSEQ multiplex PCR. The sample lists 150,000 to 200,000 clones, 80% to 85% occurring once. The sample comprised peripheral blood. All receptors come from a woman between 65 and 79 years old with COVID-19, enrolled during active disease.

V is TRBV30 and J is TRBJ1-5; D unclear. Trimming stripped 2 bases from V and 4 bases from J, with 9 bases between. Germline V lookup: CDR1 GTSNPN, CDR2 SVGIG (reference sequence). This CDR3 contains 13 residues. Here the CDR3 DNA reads TGTGCCTGGAGTCCAAGCGGGAATCAGCCCCAGCATTTT. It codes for CAWSPSGNQPQHF. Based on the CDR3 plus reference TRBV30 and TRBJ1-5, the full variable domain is SQTIHQWPATLVQPVGSPLSLECTVEGTSNPNLYWYRQAAGRGLQLLFYSVGIGQISSEVPQNLSASRPQDRQFILSSKKLLLSDSGFYLCAWSPSGNQPQHFGDGTRLSIL.

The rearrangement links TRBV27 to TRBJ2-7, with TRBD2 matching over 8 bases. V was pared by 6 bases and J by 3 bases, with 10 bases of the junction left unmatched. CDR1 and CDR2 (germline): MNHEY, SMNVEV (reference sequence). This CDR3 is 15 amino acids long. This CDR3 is CASSLAGGAYYEQYF. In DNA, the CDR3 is TGTGCCAGCAGCCTAGCCGGGGGGGCTTACTACGAGCAGTACTTC.

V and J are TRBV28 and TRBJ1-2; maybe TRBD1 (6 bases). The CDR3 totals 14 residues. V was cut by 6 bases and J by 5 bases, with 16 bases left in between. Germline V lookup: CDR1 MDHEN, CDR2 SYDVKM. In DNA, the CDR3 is TGTGCCAGCAGCGGAGGTGGGGGCTTATATGGCTACACCTTC. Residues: CASSGGGGLYGYTF.

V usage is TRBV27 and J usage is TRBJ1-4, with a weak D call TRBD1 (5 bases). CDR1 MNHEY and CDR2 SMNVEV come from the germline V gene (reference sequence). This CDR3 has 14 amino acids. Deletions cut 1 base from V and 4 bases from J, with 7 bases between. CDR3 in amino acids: CASSLWGDNEKLFF. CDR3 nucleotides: TGTGCCAGCAGTTTATGGGGGGATAATGAAAAACTGTTTTTT. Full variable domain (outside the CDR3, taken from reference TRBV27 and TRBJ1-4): EAQVTQNPRYLITVTGKKLTVTCSQNMNHEYMSWYRQDPGLGLRQIYYSMNVEVTDKGDVPEGYKVSRKEKRNFPLILESPSPNQTSLYFCASSLWGDNEKLFFGSGTQLSVL.

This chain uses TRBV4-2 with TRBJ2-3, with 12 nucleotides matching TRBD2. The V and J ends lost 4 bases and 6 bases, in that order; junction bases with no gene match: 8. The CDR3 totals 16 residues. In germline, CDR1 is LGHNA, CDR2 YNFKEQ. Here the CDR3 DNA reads TGTGCCAGCAGCCCAAGGGGAGGACTAGCGGGGGATACGCAGTATTTT. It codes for CASSPRGGLAGDTQYF.

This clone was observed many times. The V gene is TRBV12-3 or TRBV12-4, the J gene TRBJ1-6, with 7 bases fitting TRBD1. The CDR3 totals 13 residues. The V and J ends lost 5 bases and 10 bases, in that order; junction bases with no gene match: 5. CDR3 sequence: CASSPGGNSPLHF. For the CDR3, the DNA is TGTGCCAGCAGTCCAGGGGGAAACTCACCCCTCCACTTT.

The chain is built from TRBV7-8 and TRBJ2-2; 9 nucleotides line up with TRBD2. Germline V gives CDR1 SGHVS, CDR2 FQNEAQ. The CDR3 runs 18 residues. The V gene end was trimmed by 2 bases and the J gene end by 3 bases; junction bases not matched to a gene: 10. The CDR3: CASSLSVSAGGYTGELFF. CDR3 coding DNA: TGTGCCAGCAGCTTAAGTGTTTCCGCGGGAGGGTACACCGGGGAGCTGTTTTTT.

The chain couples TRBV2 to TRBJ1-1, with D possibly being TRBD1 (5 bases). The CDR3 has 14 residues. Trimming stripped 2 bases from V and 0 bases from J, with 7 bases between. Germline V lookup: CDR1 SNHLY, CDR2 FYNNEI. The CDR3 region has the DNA TGTGCCAGCAGTGAACAGGGCCTGAACACTGAAGCTTTCTTT. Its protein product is CASSEQGLNTEAFF.

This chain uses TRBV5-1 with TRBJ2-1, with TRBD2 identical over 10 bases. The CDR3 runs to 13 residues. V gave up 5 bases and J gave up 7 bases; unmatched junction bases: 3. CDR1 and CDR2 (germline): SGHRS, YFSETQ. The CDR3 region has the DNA TGCGCCAGCAGGCTAGCGGGGGTAAATGAGCAGTTCTTC. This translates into CASRLAGVNEQFF. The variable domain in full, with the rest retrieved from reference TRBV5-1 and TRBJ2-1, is KAGVTQTPRYLIKTRGQQVTLSCSPISGHRSVSWYQQTPGQGLQFLFEYFSETQRNKGNFPGRFSGRQFSNSRSEMNVSTLELGDSALYLCASRLAGVNEQFFGPGTRLTVL.

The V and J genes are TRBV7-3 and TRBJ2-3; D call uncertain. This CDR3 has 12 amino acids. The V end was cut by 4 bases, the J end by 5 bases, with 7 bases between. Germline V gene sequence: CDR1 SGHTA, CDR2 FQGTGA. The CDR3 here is CASSSPGDTQYF. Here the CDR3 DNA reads TGTGCCAGCAGCTCGCCGGGAGATACGCAGTATTTT.

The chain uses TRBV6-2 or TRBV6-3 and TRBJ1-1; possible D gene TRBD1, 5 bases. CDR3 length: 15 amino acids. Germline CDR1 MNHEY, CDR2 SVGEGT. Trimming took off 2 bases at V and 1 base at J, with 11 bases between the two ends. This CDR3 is CASSYIGGRNTEAFF. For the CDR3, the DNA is TGTGCCAGCAGTTACATCGGGGGACGGAACACTGAAGCTTTCTTT.

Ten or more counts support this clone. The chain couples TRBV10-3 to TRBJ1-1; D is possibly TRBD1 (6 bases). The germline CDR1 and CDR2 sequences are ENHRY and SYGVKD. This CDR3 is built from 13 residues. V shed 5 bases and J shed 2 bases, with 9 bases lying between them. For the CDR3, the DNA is TGTGCCATCAGTTGGGGACAAAACACTGAAGCTTTCTTT. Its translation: CAISWGQNTEAFF.

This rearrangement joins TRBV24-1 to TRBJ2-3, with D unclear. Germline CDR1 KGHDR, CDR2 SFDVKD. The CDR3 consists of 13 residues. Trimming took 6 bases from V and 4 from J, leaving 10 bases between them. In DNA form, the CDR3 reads TGTGCCACCAGTCCGGCAGGCCCAGATACGCAGTATTTT. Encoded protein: CATSPAGPDTQYF.

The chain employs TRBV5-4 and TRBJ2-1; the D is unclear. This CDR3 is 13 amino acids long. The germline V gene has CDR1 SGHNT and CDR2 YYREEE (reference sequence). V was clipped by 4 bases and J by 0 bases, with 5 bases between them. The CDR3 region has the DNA TGTGCCAGCAGCGGAGCCTCCTACAATGAGCAGTTCTTC. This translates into CASSGASYNEQFF.

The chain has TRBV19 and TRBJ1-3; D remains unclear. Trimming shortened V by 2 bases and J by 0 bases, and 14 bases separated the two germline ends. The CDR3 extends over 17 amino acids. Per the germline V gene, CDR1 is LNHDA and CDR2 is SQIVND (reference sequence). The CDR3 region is CASSINSLLYSGNTIYF. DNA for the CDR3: TGTGCCAGTAGTATAAACAGTCTTTTATACTCTGGAAACACCATATATTTT.

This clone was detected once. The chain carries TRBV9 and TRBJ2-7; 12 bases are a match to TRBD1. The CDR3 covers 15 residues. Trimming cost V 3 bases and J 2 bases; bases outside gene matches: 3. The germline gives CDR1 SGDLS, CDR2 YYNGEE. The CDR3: CASSDRDRGPYEQYF. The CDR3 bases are TGTGCCAGCAGCGACCGGGACAGGGGGCCCTACGAGCAGTACTTC.

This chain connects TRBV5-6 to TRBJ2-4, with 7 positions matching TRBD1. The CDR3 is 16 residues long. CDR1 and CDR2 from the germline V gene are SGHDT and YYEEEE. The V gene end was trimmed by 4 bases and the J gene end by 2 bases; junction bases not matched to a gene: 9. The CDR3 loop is CASSRHRDRTKNIQYF. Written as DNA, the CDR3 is TGTGCCAGCAGCCGACACCGGGACAGAACCAAAAACATTCAGTACTTC. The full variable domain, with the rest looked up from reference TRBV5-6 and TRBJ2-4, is DAGVTQSPTHLIKTRGQQVTLRCSPKSGHDTVSWYQQALGQGPQFIFQYYEEEERQRGNFPDRFSGHQFPNYSSELNVNALLLGDSALYLCASSRHRDRTKNIQYFGAGTRLSVL.

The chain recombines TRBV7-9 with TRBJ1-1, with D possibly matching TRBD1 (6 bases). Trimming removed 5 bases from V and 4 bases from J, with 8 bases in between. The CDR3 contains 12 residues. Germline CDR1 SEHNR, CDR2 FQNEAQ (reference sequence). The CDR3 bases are TGTGCCAGCAGCCGGGACATCACTGAAGCTTTCTTT. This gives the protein CASSRDITEAFF.

As DNA, the CDR3 is TGTGCCAGCAGTTTATCCAATGGAAACACCATATATTTT. As protein: CASSLSNGNTIYF. This chain connects TRBV28 to TRBJ1-3; D gene unclear. CDR1 and CDR2 (germline): MDHEN, SYDVKM. The V and J ends lost 1 base and 3 bases respectively, with 4 bases between them. The CDR3 is made up of 13 amino acids.

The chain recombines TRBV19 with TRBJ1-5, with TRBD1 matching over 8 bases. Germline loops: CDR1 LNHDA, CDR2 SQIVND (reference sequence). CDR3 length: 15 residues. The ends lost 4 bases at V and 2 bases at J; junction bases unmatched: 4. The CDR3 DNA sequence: TGTGCCAGTAGTACTCAGGGGGCAGGCAATCAGCCCCAGCATTTT. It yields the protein CASSTQGAGNQPQHF.

The CDR3 sequence: CASTPGQGKPYEQYF. In nucleotides, the CDR3 is TGTGCCAGCACCCCCGGACAGGGAAAACCCTACGAGCAGTACTTC. This chain joins TRBV6-2 or TRBV6-3 and TRBJ2-7; 8 bases match TRBD1. The germline CDR1 and CDR2 sequences are MNHEY and SVGEGT. Trimming took 7 bases from V and 2 from J; bases not matched to a gene: 10. The CDR3 loop spans 15 amino acids.